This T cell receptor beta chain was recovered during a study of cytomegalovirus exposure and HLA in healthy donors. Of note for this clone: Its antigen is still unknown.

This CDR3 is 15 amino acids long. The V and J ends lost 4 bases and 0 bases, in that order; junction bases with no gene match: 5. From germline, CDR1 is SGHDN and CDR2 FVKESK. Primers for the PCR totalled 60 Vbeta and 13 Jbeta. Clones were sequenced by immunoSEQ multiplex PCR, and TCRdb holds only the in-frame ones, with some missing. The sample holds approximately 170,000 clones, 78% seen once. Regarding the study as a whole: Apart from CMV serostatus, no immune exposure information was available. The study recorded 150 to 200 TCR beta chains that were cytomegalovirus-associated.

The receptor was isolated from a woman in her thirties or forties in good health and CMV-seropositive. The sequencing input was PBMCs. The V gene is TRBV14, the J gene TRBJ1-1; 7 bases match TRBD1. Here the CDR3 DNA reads TGTGCCAGCAGCCCAAACAGGGGATTGAACACTGAAGCTTTCTTT. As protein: CASSPNRGLNTEAFF.